A selection of T cell receptor beta chains follows, all from one sample in a study of glioma-infiltrating T cells after dendritic cell vaccination. Sequencing used immunoSEQ multiplex PCR; TCRdb keeps in-frame clones, though not all of them. This table holds about 100,000 clones, 80% found once. The source material was blood, sampled after dendritic cell vaccination. Receptors originate from a human donor with glioblastoma. CDR3s include the opening cysteine and the closing phenylalanine or tryptophan. The D gene is left open where the match is weak. Only some rows state a clone size, as once, few, many or a class for expanded clones.

clone size	J gene	V gene	CDR3 length	D gene	CDR3 DNA	CDR3 protein
NA	TRBJ2-2	TRBV9	15	NA	TGTGCCAGCAGCGTAGAACTAGCCCGGACCGGGGAGCTGTTTTTT	CASSVELARTGELFF
NA	TRBJ1-5	TRBV7-8	14	NA	TGTGCCAGCAGCTTAGAGGGGTCCTCGGGGCCCCAGCATTTT	CASSLEGSSGPQHF
NA	TRBJ2-1	TRBV5-6	16	NA	TGTGCCAGCAGCTTGGTTAACTACGGAGGATACAATGAGCAGTTCTTC	CASSLVNYGGYNEQFF
NA	TRBJ2-5	TRBV15	15	TRBD2	TGTGCCACCAGCAGAGAAGCGGGAGAGGAAGAGACCCAGTACTTC	CATSREAGEEETQYF
NA	TRBJ2-7	TRBV29-1	11	NA	TGCAGCGTCTTACAGCTCTACGAGCAGTACTTC	CSVLQLYEQYF
once	TRBJ2-3	TRBV27	16	TRBD2	TGTGCCAGCAGTTTGTATCTAGCGGGGTATACAGATACGCAGTATTTT	CASSLYLAGYTDTQYF
once	TRBJ1-5	TRBV19	16	NA	TGTGCCAGTAGTATAACAGGCCCTGGGAACAATCAGCCCCAGCATTTT	CASSITGPGNNQPQHF
NA	TRBJ2-4	TRBV5-1	13	TRBD2	TGCGCCAGCAGCTTTCAGCGGGAGGGCCTTCAGTACTTC	CASSFQREGLQYF
NA	TRBJ2-7	TRBV27	16	TRBD2	TGTGCCAGCAGTTCCCAGCCTAGCGGGCATGCCTACGAGCAGTACTTC	CASSSQPSGHAYEQYF
NA	TRBJ2-3	TRBV9	16	TRBD1	TGTGCCAGCAGCGCGTGGGACAGTTTACCTCCTGGTACGCAGTATTTT	CASSAWDSLPPGTQYF
once	TRBJ2-7	TRBV14	11	NA	TGTGCCAGTTCAACAGGGCTCGAGCAGTACTTC	CASSTGLEQYF
NA	TRBJ1-1	TRBV29-1	17	TRBD1	TGCAGCGCGTCCCTGGGGCAGGGGGCTGTAATGGGGACTGAAGCTTTCTTT	CSASLGQGAVMGTEAFF
NA	TRBJ1-2	TRBV30	16	TRBD1	TGTGCCTGGGACAGACAGGGGGCCCCCTTAAGCGATGGCTACACCTTC	CAWDRQGAPLSDGYTF
few	TRBJ1-1	TRBV5-1	16	NA	TGCGCCAGCAGCCTTTCCAGGGGCTCCATGAACACTGAAGCTTTCTTT	CASSLSRGSMNTEAFF
NA	TRBJ1-1	TRBV25-1	15	NA	TGTGCCAGCAGGGAGACAGGTATACTGAACACTGAAGCTTTCTTT	CASRETGILNTEAFF
NA	TRBJ1-2	TRBV28	18	NA	TGTGCCAGCAGTTCCCCCGGGGAGGGTCCCCTAGCTAACTATGGCTACACCTTC	CASSSPGEGPLANYGYTF
NA	TRBJ1-2	TRBV7-8	16	TRBD1	TGTGCCAGCTTGCCGGATTGGGACAGGGGTCACTATGGCTACACCTTC	CASLPDWDRGHYGYTF
NA	TRBJ2-7	TRBV7-2	14	NA	TGTGCCAGCAGCTTTTACGGAGCCAACTACGAGCAGTACTTC	CASSFYGANYEQYF
NA	TRBJ2-1	TRBV10-3	14	TRBD2	TGTGCCACCGAGCGACTAGCGGGAGCCAATGAGCAGTTCTTC	CATERLAGANEQFF
NA	TRBJ2-7	TRBV6-1	15	TRBD2	TGTGCCAGCAGTGTGGTTGCTAGCGGGTCCTACGAGCAGTACTTC	CASSVVASGSYEQYF
NA	TRBJ1-2	TRBV5-1	13	NA	TGCGCCAGCAGTAACCCGGGGTTGAATGGCTACACCTTC	CASSNPGLNGYTF
NA	TRBJ1-1	TRBV6-5	13	NA	TGTGCCAGCAGGTCTACAGTGAACACTGAAGCTTTCTTT	CASRSTVNTEAFF
NA	TRBJ2-7	TRBV11-2	14	NA	TGTGCCAGCAGCTTACCCTCTAAGAGGTGGGAGCAGTACTTC	CASSLPSKRWEQYF
NA	TRBJ1-2	TRBV9	14	NA	TGTGCCAGCAGCTTAGGGCAGACTAACTATGGCTACACCTTC	CASSLGQTNYGYTF
NA	TRBJ1-2	TRBV12-5	12	TRBD1	TGTGCTAGTGGACAGGGGTGGTATGGCTACACCTTC	CASGQGWYGYTF
NA	TRBJ1-2	TRBV6-5	14	NA	TGTGCCAGCAGTCCACCCGGGGACTACTATGGCTACACCTTC	CASSPPGDYYGYTF
few	TRBJ2-2	TRBV5-4	14	NA	TGTGCCTCCGAGAGGACTCCGAACACCGGGGAGCTGTTTTTT	CASERTPNTGELFF
NA	TRBJ1-4	TRBV5-6	17	TRBD1	TGTGCCAGCAGCCGAATCGACAGGGAAGGGACTAATGAAAAACTGTTTTTT	CASSRIDREGTNEKLFF
NA	TRBJ1-4	TRBV2	15	NA	TGTGCCAGCAGTGCGATCAGGGGCTCTAATGAAAAACTGTTTTTT	CASSAIRGSNEKLFF
NA	TRBJ1-2	TRBV28	14	TRBD1	TGTGCCAGCAGTCAAGGACAGGGTAGCTATGGCTACACCTTC	CASSQGQGSYGYTF
NA	TRBJ1-1	TRBV11-3	13	NA	TGTGCCAGCAGCTTAATGAGGAACACTGAAGCTTTCTTT	CASSLMRNTEAFF
NA	TRBJ1-5	TRBV19	14	TRBD1	TGTGCCAGTAGGGACAGGGCTTGGGCGCAGCCCCAGCATTTT	CASRDRAWAQPQHF
once	TRBJ1-5	TRBV19	14	NA	TGTGCCAGTAAAGTACGGGATAGCAATCAGCCCCAGCATTTT	CASKVRDSNQPQHF
NA	TRBJ2-7	TRBV19	16	TRBD1	TGTGCCAGTAGATCCCGGGACAGGGGTCTAACTGGCGAGCAGTACTTC	CASRSRDRGLTGEQYF
NA	TRBJ1-6	TRBV5-1	15	TRBD1	TGCGCCAGCAGCTTGCTGGGGACAGATAATTCACCCCTCCACTTT	CASSLLGTDNSPLHF
NA	TRBJ2-2	TRBV30	12	NA	TGTGCCTGGAGTCTAAACACCGGGGAGCTGTTTTTT	CAWSLNTGELFF
NA	TRBJ2-1	TRBV11-2	16	NA	TGTGCCAGCAGCCCCTCAATTGGGGCCGAGTACAATGAGCAGTTCTTC	CASSPSIGAEYNEQFF
NA	TRBJ1-5	TRBV5-1	14	NA	TGCGCCAGCAGCTTGGCCGGGGGTAACCAGCCCCAGCATTTT	CASSLAGGNQPQHF
NA	TRBJ1-2	TRBV5-6	15	TRBD1	TGTGCCAGCAGCATCCGGGACAGCCTCCTCTATGGCTACACCTTC	CASSIRDSLLYGYTF
NA	TRBJ1-1	TRBV5-4	15	NA	TGTGCCAGCAGGCGTTTCGGGAGGGAAAACACTGAAGCTTTCTTT	CASRRFGRENTEAFF
NA	TRBJ2-7	TRBV6-1	15	TRBD1	TGTGCCAGCAGTGTTTCCGGGACAGGGGTGGGCGAGCAGTACTTC	CASSVSGTGVGEQYF
NA	TRBJ2-7	TRBV9	15	TRBD2	TGTGCCAGCAGCGTAGGGGCTAGCGGGGCCTACGAGCAGTACTTC	CASSVGASGAYEQYF
NA	TRBJ2-5	TRBV7-2	15	TRBD2	TGTGCCAGCAGCTTAAGCGGGAGGGCCGAAGAGACCCAGTACTTC	CASSLSGRAEETQYF
NA	TRBJ1-4	TRBV6-6	15	TRBD1	TGTGCCAGCAGTTCCCCCGGGACAGGCAATGGAAAACTGTTTTTT	CASSSPGTGNGKLFF
NA	TRBJ1-2	TRBV19	13	NA	TGTGCCAGTAGTATCACCGGTTGGAGTGGCTACACCTTC	CASSITGWSGYTF
once	TRBJ2-1	TRBV5-1	16	TRBD2	TGCGCCAGCAGCCCGCGAGCGGGGGGGCCCACGAATGAGCAGTTCTTC	CASSPRAGGPTNEQFF
NA	TRBJ2-1	TRBV27	12	NA	TGTGCCTCCCGGACTGGAGACAATGAGCAGTTCTTC	CASRTGDNEQFF
once	TRBJ2-5	TRBV5-1	16	TRBD1	TGCGCCAGCAGCGAGGACAGGGCCAGGCTGCAAGAGACTCAGTACTTC	CASSEDRARLQETQYF
NA	TRBJ2-4	TRBV4-1	16	TRBD2	TGCGCCAGCAGCCCAGGCGGGGGACGGTGGGAAAACGGTCAGTACTTC	CASSPGGGRWENGQYF
NA	TRBJ2-7	TRBV7-9	14	NA	TGTGCCAGCAGCCAAGCGGAGGGGGCCTACGAGCAGTACTTC	CASSQAEGAYEQYF
few	TRBJ2-3	TRBV5-1	16	TRBD2	TGCGCCAGCAGCTTGCCAGCGGGGGCTTCGGGAGATACGCAGTATTTT	CASSLPAGASGDTQYF
NA	TRBJ1-2	TRBV2	12	NA	TGTGCCAGCGGGACATATTCCTATGGCTACACCTTC	CASGTYSYGYTF
NA	TRBJ2-3	TRBV30	15	TRBD2	TGTGCCTGGAGTTCCATTAGCGGGCCCACAGATACGCAGTATTTT	CAWSSISGPTDTQYF
NA	TRBJ2-5	TRBV10-3	13	NA	TGTGCCATCACCAATATGCCCGCGGAGACCCAGTACTTC	CAITNMPAETQYF
NA	TRBJ2-2	TRBV6-5	15	TRBD1	TGTGCCAGCAGCCCACAGGGGGCTTTCACCGGGGAGCTGTTTTTT	CASSPQGAFTGELFF
NA	TRBJ1-6	TRBV28	14	NA	TGTGCCAGCAGCCGACAGATCTATAATTCACCCCTCCACTTT	CASSRQIYNSPLHF
NA	TRBJ2-2	TRBV6-6	12	NA	TGTGCCAGCAGTTCTTACACCGGGGAGCTGTTTTTT	CASSSYTGELFF
NA	TRBJ1-2	TRBV2	16	NA	TGTGCCAGCAGTGAGTATCGCCGAAGAGCTAACTATGGCTACACCTTC	CASSEYRRRANYGYTF
NA	TRBJ2-7	TRBV7-9	15	NA	TGTGCCAGCAGCTTAGCAGGACAGAGGTCTGAAGAGCAGTACTTC	CASSLAGQRSEEQYF